This T cell receptor beta chain was obtained from a study of beta chain features in type 1 diabetes. Study-wide results and caveats: Naive, central memory and regulatory TCRB repertoires appeared more similar among patients than healthy donors.

Since all of the isolated RNA was reverse transcribed, expressed TCRB transcripts were what got sequenced. For naive, central memory and regulatory T cell samples, reads averaged roughly 3.7 million. Here immunoSEQ multiplex PCR was the method, and the copy in TCRdb shows in-frame clones only, minus some. The sample has 160,000 or so clones, 11% seen once; the top ten hold about 2.1%. This clone was observed a handful of times. Antigen unknown. One junction end disagrees with the germline gene, perhaps due to a read error. Sorting of CD4+ naive, central memory, regulatory and stem cell-like memory cells was performed via CD45RO/CCR7/CD25/CD127/CD95/CD27. The sample taken for sequencing was central memory CD4+ T cells from blood. The sequence derives from a man between 18 and 29 years old in good health.

The CDR3 nucleotides read TGTGCCATCAGTGAAGGGGCAGGGAAGGCTGGGGCCAACGTCCTGACTTTC. This sequence encodes CAISEGAGKAGANVLTF. The rearrangement links TRBV6-1 to TRBJ2-6; D might be TRBD1 (5 bases). Germline V gives CDR1 MNHNS, CDR2 SASEGT. The CDR3 has 17 residues.